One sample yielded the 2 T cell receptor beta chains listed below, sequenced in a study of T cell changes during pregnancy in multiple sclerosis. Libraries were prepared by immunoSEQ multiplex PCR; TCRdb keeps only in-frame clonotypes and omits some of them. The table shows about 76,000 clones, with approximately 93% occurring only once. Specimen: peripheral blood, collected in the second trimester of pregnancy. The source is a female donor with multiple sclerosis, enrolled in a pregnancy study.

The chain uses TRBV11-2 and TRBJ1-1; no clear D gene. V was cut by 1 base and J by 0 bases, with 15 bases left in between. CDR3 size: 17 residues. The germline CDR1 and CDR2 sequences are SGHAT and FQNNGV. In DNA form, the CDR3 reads TGTGCCAGCAGCTTAGCCGGAGGTACGGGTTTGAACACTGAAGCTTTCTTT. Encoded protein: CASSLAGGTGLNTEAFF. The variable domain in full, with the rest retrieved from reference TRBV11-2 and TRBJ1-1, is EAGVAQSPRYKIIEKRQSVAFWCNPISGHATLYWYQQILGQGPKLLIQFQNNGVVDDSQLPKDRFSAERLKGVDSTLKIQPAKLEDSAVYLCASSLAGGTGLNTEAFFGQGTRLTVV.

The CDR3 DNA sequence: TGTGCCAGCCAGACGGGGAACACTGAAGCTTTCTTT. It is translated as CASQTGNTEAFF. This chain links TRBV19 with TRBJ1-1, with D hard to call. Trimming stripped 9 bases from V and 1 base from J, with 9 bases between. The CDR3 runs to 12 residues. CDR1 and CDR2 from the germline V gene are LNHDA and SQIVND (reference sequence).